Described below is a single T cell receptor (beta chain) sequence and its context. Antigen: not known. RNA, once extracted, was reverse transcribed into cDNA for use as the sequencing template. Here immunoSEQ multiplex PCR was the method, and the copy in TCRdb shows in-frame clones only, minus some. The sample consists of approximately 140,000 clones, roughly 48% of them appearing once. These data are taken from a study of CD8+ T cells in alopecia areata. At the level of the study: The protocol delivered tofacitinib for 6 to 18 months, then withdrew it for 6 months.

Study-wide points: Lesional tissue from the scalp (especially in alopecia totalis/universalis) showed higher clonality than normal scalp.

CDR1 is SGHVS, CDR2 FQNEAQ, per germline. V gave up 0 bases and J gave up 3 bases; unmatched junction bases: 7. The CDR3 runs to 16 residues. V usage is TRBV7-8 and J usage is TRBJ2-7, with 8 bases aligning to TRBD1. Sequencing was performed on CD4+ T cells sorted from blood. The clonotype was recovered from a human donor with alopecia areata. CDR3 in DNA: TGTGCCAGCAGCTTAGCTCGACAGGGGATAAACTACGAGCAGTACTTC. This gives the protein CASSLARQGINYEQYF. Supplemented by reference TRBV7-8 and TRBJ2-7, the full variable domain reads GAGVSQSPRYKVAKRGQDVALRCDPISGHVSLFWYQQALGQGPEFLTYFQNEAQLDKSGLPSDRFFAERPEGSVSTLKIQRTQQEDSAVYLCASSLARQGINYEQYFGPGTRLTVT.